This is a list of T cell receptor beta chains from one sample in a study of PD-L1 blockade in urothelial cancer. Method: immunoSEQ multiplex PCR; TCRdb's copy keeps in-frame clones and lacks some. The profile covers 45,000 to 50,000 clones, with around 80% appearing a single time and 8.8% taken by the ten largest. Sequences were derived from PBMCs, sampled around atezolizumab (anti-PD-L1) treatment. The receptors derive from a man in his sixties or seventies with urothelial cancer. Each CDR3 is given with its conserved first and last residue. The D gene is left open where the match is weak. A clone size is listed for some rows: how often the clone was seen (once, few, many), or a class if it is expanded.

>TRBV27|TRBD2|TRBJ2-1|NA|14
TGTGCCAGCAGCCGGACTAGCGTATACAATGAGCAGTTCTTC
CASSRTSVYNEQFF
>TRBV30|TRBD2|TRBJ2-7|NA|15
TGTGCCTGGAGCCCGGGGAGCGGGATTGTATACGAGCAGTACTTC
CAWSPGSGIVYEQYF
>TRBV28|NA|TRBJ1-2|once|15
TGTGCCAGCAGCCAGTCAGGGGAAAGCGTTCAGGGCTACACCTTC
CASSQSGESVQGYTF
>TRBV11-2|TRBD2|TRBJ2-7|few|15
TGTGCCAGCAGCACGTCTAGCGGGAACTCCTACGAGCAGTACTTC
CASSTSSGNSYEQYF
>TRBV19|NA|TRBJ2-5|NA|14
TGTGCCAGTAGTCCACAGAGTCCCCAAGAGACCCAGTACTTC
CASSPQSPQETQYF
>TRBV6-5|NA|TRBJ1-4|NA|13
TGTGCCAGCAGTTTGGGCCTTAATGAAAAACTGTTTTTT
CASSLGLNEKLFF
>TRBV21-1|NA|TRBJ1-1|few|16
TGTGCCAGCAGCAAACGGGTCAATGGGGCTGGGACTGAAGCTTTCTTT
CASSKRVNGAGTEAFF
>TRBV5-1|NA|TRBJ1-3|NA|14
TGCGCCAGCAGCTTGGCCGGCTCTGGAAACACCATATATTTT
CASSLAGSGNTIYF
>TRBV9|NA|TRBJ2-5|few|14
TGTGCCAGCAGCGTAGAGGGGTTCCAAGAGACCCAGTACTTC
CASSVEGFQETQYF
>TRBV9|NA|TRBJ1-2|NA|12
TGTGCCAGCAGCTCAGTTGGGCCAGGCTACACCTTC
CASSSVGPGYTF
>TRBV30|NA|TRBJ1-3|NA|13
TGTGCCTGGTCTGGGAGCTCTGGAAACACCATATATTTT
CAWSGSSGNTIYF
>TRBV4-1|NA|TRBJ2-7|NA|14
TGCGCCAGCAGCCAACTAGAAAGGGGGTACGAGCAGTACTTC
CASSQLERGYEQYF
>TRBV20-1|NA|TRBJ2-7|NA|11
TGCAGTGCTAGGACATCTTACGAGCAGTACTTC
CSARTSYEQYF
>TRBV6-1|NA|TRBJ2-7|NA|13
TGTGCCAGCAGTGAAACAGGCGCTTGGGAGCAGTACTTC
CASSETGAWEQYF
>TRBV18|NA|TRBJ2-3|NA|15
TGTGCCAGCTCGCCTAGCTTCGCCCGCACAGATACGCAGTATTTT
CASSPSFARTDTQYF
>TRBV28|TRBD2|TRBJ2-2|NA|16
TGTGCCAGCACCCCTACCGGGACTAGAATCACCGGGGAGCTGTTTTTT
CASTPTGTRITGELFF
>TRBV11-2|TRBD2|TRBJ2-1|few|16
TGTGCCAGCAGCCAGGTAGCTAGCGGGATAGGCAATGAGCAGTTCTTC
CASSQVASGIGNEQFF
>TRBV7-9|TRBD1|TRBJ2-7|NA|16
TGTGCCAGCAGCTTAGGAGGACAGGGGGCGCCCCACGAGCAGTACTTC
CASSLGGQGAPHEQYF
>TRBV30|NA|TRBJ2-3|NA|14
TGTGCCTGGACCCCCGGGGTGCGCACAGATACGCAGTATTTT
CAWTPGVRTDTQYF
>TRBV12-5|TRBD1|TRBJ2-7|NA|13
TGTGCTAGTGGGGTGGACAGGGACTACGAGCAGTACTTC
CASGVDRDYEQYF
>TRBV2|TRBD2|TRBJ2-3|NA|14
TGTGCCAGCAAATCGAGCGGGAATATAGATACGCAGTATTTT
CASKSSGNIDTQYF
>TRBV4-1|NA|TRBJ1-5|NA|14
TGCGCCAGCAGCCAAGGACAGTCCGGGCAGCCCCAGCATTTT
CASSQGQSGQPQHF
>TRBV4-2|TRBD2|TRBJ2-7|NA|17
TGTGCCAGCAGCCAAGAGTTAGTCGGGACTAGCGGGAGAGGTTGGTACTTC
CASSQELVGTSGRGWYF
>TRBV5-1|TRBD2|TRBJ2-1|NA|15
TGCGCCAGCAGCGAAACTAGCGGGGTATTGAATGAGCAGTTCTTC
CASSETSGVLNEQFF
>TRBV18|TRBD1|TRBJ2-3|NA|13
TGTGCCAGCTCACCAGGGACAGGGGATACGCAGTATTTT
CASSPGTGDTQYF
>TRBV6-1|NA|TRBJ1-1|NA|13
TGTGCCAGCAGAGGCCTTTTCAGGTCTGAAGCTTTCTTT
CASRGLFRSEAFF
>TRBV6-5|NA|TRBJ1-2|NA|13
TGTGCCAGCAGTTCTCCTCTAGGTTATGGCTACACCTTC
CASSSPLGYGYTF
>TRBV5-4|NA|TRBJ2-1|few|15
TGTGCCAGCAGGTATGGCGGGAATACATACAATGAGCAGTTCTTC
CASRYGGNTYNEQFF
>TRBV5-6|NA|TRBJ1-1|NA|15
TGTGCCAGCAGCCGGGGGGCAGGGGTGAACACTGAAGCTTTCTTT
CASSRGAGVNTEAFF
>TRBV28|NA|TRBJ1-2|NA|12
TGTGCCAGCAGACCCCCAGGATATGGCTACACCTTC
CASRPPGYGYTF
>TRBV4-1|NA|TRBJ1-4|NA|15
TGCGCCAGCAGCCAAGACAAATCAACTAATGAAAAACTGTTTTTT
CASSQDKSTNEKLFF
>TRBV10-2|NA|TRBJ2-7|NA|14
TGCGCCAGCAGTAGTCAGGGGGGCACCTACGAGCAGTACTTC
CASSSQGGTYEQYF
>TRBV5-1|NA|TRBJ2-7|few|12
TGCGCCAGCAGCCAAAGCGCCTACGAGCAGTACTTC
CASSQSAYEQYF